Listed below are T cell receptor beta chains from one sample, sequenced in a study of T cells in Graves' hyperthyroidism and ophthalmopathy. TCRdb reprocessed the multiplex PCR reads with MiXCR, giving one entry per CDR3 protein. This sample yields hundreds of thousands of distinct CDR3 sequences, of which approximately 23% are seen a single time; 35% to 40% belongs to the top ten. The sequencing sample was made of blood. These receptors were collected from a woman in her 40s with Graves' ophthalmopathy. Each CDR3 is given without its conserved first and last residue.

V gene: TRBV9; CDR3 length: 17; J gene: TRBJ1-2; CDR3 protein: ASSVGFSTSGPQDYGYT
V gene: TRBV5-1; CDR3 length: 12; J gene: TRBJ2-7; CDR3 protein: ASSMTSGSPEQY
V gene: TRBV6-1; CDR3 length: 10; J gene: TRBJ1-1; CDR3 protein: ASGNNWSEAF
V gene: TRBV20-1; CDR3 length: 14; J gene: TRBJ2-7; CDR3 protein: SARNLKTSGSYEQY
V gene: TRBV25-1; CDR3 length: 15; J gene: TRBJ1-1; CDR3 protein: ASSELSGPSVNTEAF
V gene: TRBV24-1; CDR3 length: 13; J gene: TRBJ1-2; CDR3 protein: ATSDLGQGAFGYT
V gene: TRBV30; CDR3 length: 10; J gene: TRBJ2-7; CDR3 protein: AWSGVPYEQY
V gene: TRBV27; CDR3 length: 12; J gene: TRBJ1-2; CDR3 protein: ASSRLTGAEGYT
V gene: TRBV12-3/TRBV12-4; CDR3 length: 11; J gene: TRBJ2-5; CDR3 protein: ASKVGTEETQY
V gene: TRBV19; CDR3 length: 10; J gene: TRBJ2-2; CDR3 protein: ASSISPGELF
V gene: TRBV28; CDR3 length: 13; J gene: TRBJ1-6; CDR3 protein: ASSLRGTGGSPLH
V gene: TRBV12-3/TRBV12-4; CDR3 length: 12; J gene: TRBJ2-5; CDR3 protein: ASSSGTGRETQY
V gene: TRBV15; CDR3 length: 14; J gene: TRBJ2-7; CDR3 protein: ATSNLAGAPWDEQY
V gene: TRBV30; CDR3 length: 11; J gene: TRBJ1-2; CDR3 protein: AWMTGISYGYT
V gene: TRBV3-1; CDR3 length: 13; J gene: TRBJ1-1; CDR3 protein: ASSQMAGANTEAF
V gene: TRBV27; CDR3 length: 14; J gene: TRBJ2-7; CDR3 protein: ASSSGGATRPYEQY
V gene: TRBV28; CDR3 length: 15; J gene: TRBJ2-7; CDR3 protein: ASKNGLAGGSSYEQY
V gene: TRBV28; CDR3 length: 11; J gene: TRBJ1-5; CDR3 protein: ASSSKSYQPQH
V gene: TRBV24-1; CDR3 length: 10; J gene: TRBJ2-7; CDR3 protein: ATSDSASEQY
V gene: TRBV24-1; CDR3 length: 13; J gene: TRBJ1-1; CDR3 protein: ATSDASMGDTEAF
V gene: TRBV6-1; CDR3 length: 12; J gene: TRBJ1-1; CDR3 protein: ASSEATVNTEAF
V gene: TRBV6-5; CDR3 length: 12; J gene: TRBJ1-1; CDR3 protein: ASSYSGANTEAF
V gene: TRBV29-1; CDR3 length: 11; J gene: TRBJ2-5; CDR3 protein: SVELWTKETQY
V gene: TRBV7-9; CDR3 length: 13; J gene: TRBJ2-5; CDR3 protein: ASRPTGLAGETQY